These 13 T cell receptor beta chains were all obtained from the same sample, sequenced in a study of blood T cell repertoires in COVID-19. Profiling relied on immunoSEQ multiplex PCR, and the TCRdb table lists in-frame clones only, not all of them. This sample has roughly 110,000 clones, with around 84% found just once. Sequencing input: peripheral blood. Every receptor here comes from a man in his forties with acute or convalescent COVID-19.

For the CDR3, the DNA is TGTGCCTGGAGTGTAGCCCCCAACAACTATGGCTACACCTTC. Its translation is CAWSVAPNNYGYTF. V gene TRBV30 combines with J gene TRBJ1-2, with D unclear. Germline assignment: CDR1 GTSNPN and CDR2 SVGIG (reference sequence). The CDR3 extends over 14 amino acids. V lost 0 bases and J lost 2, with 10 bases in between.

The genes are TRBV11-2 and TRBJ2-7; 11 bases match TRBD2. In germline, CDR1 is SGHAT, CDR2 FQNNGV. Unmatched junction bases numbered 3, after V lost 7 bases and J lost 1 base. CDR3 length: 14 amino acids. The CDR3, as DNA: TGTGCCAGCACCGGGACTAGCGGTTCCTACGAGCAGTACTTC. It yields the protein CASTGTSGSYEQYF. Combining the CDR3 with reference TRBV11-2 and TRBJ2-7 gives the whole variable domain EAGVAQSPRYKIIEKRQSVAFWCNPISGHATLYWYQQILGQGPKLLIQFQNNGVVDDSQLPKDRFSAERLKGVDSTLKIQPAKLEDSAVYLCASTGTSGSYEQYFGPGTRLTVT.

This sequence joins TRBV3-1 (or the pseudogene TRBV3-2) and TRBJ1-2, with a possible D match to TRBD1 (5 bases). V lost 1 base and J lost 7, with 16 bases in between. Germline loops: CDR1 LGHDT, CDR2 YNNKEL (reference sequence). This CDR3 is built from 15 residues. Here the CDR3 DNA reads TGTGCCAGCAGCCAAGTAGGGGCAGGGTACCTTGGCTACACCTTC. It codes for CASSQVGAGYLGYTF.

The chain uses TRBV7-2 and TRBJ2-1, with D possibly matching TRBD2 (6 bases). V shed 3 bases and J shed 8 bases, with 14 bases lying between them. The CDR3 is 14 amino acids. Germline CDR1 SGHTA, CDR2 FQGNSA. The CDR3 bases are TGTGCCAGCAGCTTCCCCCAGACTAGAGATGAGCAGTTCTTC. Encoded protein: CASSFPQTRDEQFF.

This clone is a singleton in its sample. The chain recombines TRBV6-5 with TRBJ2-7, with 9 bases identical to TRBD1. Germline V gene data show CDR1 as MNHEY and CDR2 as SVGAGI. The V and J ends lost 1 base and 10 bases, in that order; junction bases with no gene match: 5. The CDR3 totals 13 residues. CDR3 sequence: CASSYLTGGEQYF. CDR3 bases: TGTGCCAGCAGTTACTTAACAGGGGGCGAACAGTACTTC.

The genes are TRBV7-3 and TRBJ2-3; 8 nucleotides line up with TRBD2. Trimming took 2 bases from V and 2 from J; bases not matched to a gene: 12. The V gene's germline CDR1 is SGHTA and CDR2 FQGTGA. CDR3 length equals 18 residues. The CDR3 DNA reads TGTGCCAGCAGCTTAGGTTTTTCGGGCGGGGGGCTCACAGATACGCAGTATTTT. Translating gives CASSLGFSGGGLTDTQYF.

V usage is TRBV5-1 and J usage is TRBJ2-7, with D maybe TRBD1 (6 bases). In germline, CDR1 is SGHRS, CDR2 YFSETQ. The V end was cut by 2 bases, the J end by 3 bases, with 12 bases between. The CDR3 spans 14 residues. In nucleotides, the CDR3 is TGCGCCAGCAGCTTCGCAGGGGTAAGCTACGAGCAGTACTTC. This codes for CASSFAGVSYEQYF.

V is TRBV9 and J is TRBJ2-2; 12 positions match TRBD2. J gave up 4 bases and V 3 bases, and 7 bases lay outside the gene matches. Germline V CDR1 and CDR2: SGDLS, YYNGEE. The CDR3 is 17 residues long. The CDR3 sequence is CASSALAGGPGTGELFF. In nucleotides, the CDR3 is TGTGCCAGCAGCGCTCTAGCGGGGGGGCCGGGCACCGGGGAGCTGTTTTTT.

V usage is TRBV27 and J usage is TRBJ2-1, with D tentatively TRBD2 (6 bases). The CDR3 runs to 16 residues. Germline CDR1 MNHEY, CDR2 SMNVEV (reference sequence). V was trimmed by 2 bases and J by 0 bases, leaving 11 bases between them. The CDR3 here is CASSLMGGSSYNEQFF. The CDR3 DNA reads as TGTGCCAGCAGTTTAATGGGGGGTAGCTCCTACAATGAGCAGTTCTTC.

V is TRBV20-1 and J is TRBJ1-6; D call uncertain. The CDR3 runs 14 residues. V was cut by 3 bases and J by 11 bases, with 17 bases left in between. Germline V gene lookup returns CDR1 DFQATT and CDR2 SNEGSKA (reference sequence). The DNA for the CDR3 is TGCAGTGCTAGTCGGACTGGGCTGGGTGCACCCCTCCACTTT. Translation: CSASRTGLGAPLHF.

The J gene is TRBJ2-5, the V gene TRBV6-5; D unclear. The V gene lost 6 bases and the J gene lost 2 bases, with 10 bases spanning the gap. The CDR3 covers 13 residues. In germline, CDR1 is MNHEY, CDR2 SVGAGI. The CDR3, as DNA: TGTGCCAGCAGGTGGCAGGATCAAGAGACCCAGTACTTC. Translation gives CASRWQDQETQYF.

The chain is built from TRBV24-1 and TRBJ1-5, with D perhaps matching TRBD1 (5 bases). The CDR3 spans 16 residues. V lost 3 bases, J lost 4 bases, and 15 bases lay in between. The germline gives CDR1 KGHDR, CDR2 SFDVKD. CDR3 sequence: CATSDGTRGGNQPQHF. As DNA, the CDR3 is TGTGCCACCAGTGATGGCACCCGGGGGGGGAATCAGCCCCAGCATTTT.

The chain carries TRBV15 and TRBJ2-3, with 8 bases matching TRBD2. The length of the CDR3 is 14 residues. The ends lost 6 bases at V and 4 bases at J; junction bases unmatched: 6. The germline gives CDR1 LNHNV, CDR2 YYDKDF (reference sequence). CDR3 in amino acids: CATSRGGGADTQYF. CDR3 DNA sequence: TGTGCCACCAGTCGGGGGGGCGGGGCAGATACGCAGTATTTT. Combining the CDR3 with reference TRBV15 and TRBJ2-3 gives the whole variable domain DAMVIQNPRYQVTQFGKPVTLSCSQTLNHNVMYWYQQKSSQAPKLLFHYYDKDFNNEADTPDNFQSRRPNTSFCFLDIRSPGLGDTAMYLCATSRGGGADTQYFGPGTRLTVL.